These 10 T cell receptor beta chains were all obtained from the same sample, sequenced in a study of Tregs in tolerant kidney transplant recipients. Repertoires were generated with immunoSEQ multiplex PCR, while TCRdb's copy carries only in-frame clones and drops some. The sample lists around 78,000 clones, around 90% occurring once. The source material was Tregs from blood, sampled before the transplant. Receptors were obtained from a human donor who received a combined kidney and bone marrow transplant.

This clone was seen just once. The gene calls are TRBV19 and TRBJ2-7, with TRBD2 identical over 9 bases. From germline, CDR1 is LNHDA and CDR2 SQIVND (reference sequence). The CDR3 totals 16 residues. V lost 3 bases and J lost 1; bases outside the gene matches: 7. The CDR3 coding sequence is TGTGCCAGTAGTATGGCTAGCGGGAAAGCATCCTACGAGCAGTACTTC. Translating it yields CASSMASGKASYEQYF.

The CDR3 region is CASSKGRANYGYTF. CDR3 nucleotide sequence: TGTGCCAGCAGCAAAGGACGGGCTAACTATGGCTACACCTTC. The gene calls are TRBV21-1 and TRBJ1-2. TRBV21-1 is recorded as a pseudogene. The CDR3 consists of 14 residues.

The J gene is TRBJ1-4, the V gene TRBV19, with TRBD1 matching 7 bases. V lost 4 bases, J lost 0 bases, and 8 bases stayed unmatched. The CDR3 is made up of 17 amino acids. Per germline, CDR1 LNHDA and CDR2 SQIVND (reference sequence). This chain's CDR3 is CASSTDRTFATNEKLFF. CDR3 in DNA: TGTGCCAGTAGTACGGACAGGACTTTTGCAACTAATGAAAAACTGTTTTTT.

This clone showed up just once. This sequence joins TRBV28 and TRBJ1-2; the match to TRBD1 covers 9 bases. The J segment lost 2 bases and the V segment lost 5 bases, leaving 3 bases of the junction unmatched. Germline loops: CDR1 MDHEN, CDR2 SYDVKM. The CDR3 loop spans 14 amino acids. The CDR3 bases are TGTGCCAGCAGTATAGACAGGGGGAACTATGGCTACACCTTC. This translates into CASSIDRGNYGYTF.

This clone is a singleton in its sample. V gene TRBV9 combines with J gene TRBJ1-2; possibly TRBD1 for D (5 bases). The V and J ends lost 6 bases and 7 bases respectively, with 13 bases between them. This CDR3 is built from 12 residues. Germline CDR1 is SGDLS and CDR2 is YYNGEE. The CDR3 region is CASTGGTGGYTF. As DNA, the CDR3 is TGTGCCAGCACCGGAGGGACGGGTGGCTACACCTTC.

This chain uses TRBV19 with TRBJ1-2, with a possible D match to TRBD1 (5 bases). The CDR3 extends over 13 amino acids. Trimming cost V 5 bases and J 8 bases, with 15 bases left between them. CDR1 and CDR2 (germline): LNHDA, SQIVND (reference sequence). Written as DNA, the CDR3 is TGTGCCAGTAGTTACGGGGCCTCTAAGGGCTACACCTTC. This encodes CASSYGASKGYTF.

This clone was detected only once. CDR3 loop: CSVVKGQGNTEAFF. The DNA for the CDR3 is TGCAGCGTTGTTAAGGGACAGGGGAACACTGAAGCTTTCTTT. The gene calls are TRBV29-1 and TRBJ1-1; 9 positions agree with TRBD1. V lost 4 bases and J lost 1; bases outside the gene matches: 4. This CDR3 has 14 amino acids. Per germline, CDR1 SQVTM and CDR2 ANQGSEA.

The chain has TRBV5-1 and TRBJ2-1, with 11 bases lining up with TRBD2. V shed 3 bases, J shed 4 bases, and the junction held 3 bases outside the gene matches. Germline values: CDR1 SGHRS, CDR2 YFSETQ. The CDR3 has 15 residues. The CDR3 protein is CASSSLAGGYNEQFF. Written as DNA, the CDR3 is TGCGCCAGCAGCTCGCTAGCGGGAGGATACAATGAGCAGTTCTTC.

This clone occurred a few times. In DNA, the CDR3 is TGTGCCAGCAGTTACCAGGCGGGATCTCAAGAGACCCAGTACTTC. It is translated as CASSYQAGSQETQYF. The chain recombines TRBV6-5 with TRBJ2-5; TRBD2 might be the D (6 bases). CDR1 MNHEY and CDR2 SVGAGI come from the germline V gene. The CDR3 length is 15 residues. V was trimmed by 2 bases and J by 2 bases, leaving 12 bases between them.

This chain links TRBV7-2 with TRBJ1-2; 9 nucleotides agree with TRBD1. The CDR3 has 17 amino acids. Unmatched junction bases numbered 11, after V lost 1 base and J lost 5 bases. Germline values: CDR1 SGHTA, CDR2 FQGNSA. The CDR3 protein is CASSLVSGDRDSYGYTF. CDR3 nucleotides: TGTGCCAGCAGCTTAGTTAGCGGGGACAGGGACTCATATGGCTACACCTTC. The full variable domain, with the rest looked up from reference TRBV7-2 and TRBJ1-2, is GAGVSQSPSNKVTEKGKDVELRCDPISGHTALYWYRQSLGQGLEFLIYFQGNSAPDKSGLPSDRFSAERTGGSVSTLTIQRTQQEDSAVYLCASSLVSGDRDSYGYTFGSGTRLTVV.